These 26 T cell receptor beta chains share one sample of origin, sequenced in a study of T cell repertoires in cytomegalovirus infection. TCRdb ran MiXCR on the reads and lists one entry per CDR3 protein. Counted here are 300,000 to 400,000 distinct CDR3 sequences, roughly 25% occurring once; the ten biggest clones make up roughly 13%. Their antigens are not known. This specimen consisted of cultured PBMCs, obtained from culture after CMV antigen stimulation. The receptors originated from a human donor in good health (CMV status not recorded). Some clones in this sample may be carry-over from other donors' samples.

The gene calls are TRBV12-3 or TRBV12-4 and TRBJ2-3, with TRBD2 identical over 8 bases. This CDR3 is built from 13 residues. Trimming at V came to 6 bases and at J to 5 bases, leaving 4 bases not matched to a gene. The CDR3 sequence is CASRGAGEDTQYF. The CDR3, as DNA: TGTGCCAGCAGGGGAGCGGGAGAAGATACGCAGTATTTT.

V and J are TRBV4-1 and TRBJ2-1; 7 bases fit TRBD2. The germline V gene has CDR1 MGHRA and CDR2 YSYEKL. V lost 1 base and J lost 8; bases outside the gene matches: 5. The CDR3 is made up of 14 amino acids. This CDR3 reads CASSQAAGVDEQFF. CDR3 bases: TGCGCCAGCAGCCAAGCCGCGGGAGTGGATGAGCAGTTCTTC.

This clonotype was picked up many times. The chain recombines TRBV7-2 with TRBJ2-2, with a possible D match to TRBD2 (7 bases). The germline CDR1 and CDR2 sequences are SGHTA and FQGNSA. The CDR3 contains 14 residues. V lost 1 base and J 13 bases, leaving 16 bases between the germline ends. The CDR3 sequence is CASSLVRHREGLFF. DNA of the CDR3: TGTGCCAGCAGCTTAGTACGGCACAGGGAGGGGCTGTTTTTT.

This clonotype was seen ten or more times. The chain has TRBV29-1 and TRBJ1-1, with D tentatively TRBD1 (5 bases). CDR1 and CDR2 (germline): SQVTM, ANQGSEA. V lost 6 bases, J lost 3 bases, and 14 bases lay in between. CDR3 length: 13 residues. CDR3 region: CSVRSGTYTEAFF. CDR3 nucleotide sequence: TGCAGCGTGCGCTCCGGGACCTACACTGAAGCTTTCTTT.

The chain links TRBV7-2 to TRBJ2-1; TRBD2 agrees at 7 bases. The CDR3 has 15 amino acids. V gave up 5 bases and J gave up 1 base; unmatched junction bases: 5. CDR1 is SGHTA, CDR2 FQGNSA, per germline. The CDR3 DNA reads TGTGCCAGCAGCGTTCCGGGACTATCCTACAATGAGCAGTTCTTC. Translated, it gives CASSVPGLSYNEQFF.

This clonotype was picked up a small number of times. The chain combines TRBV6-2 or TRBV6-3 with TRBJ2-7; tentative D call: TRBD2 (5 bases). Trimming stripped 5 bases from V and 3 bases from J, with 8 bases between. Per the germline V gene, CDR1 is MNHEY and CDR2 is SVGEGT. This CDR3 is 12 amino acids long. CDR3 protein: CASSTTSYEQYF. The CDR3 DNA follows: TGTGCCAGCAGTACAACTAGCTACGAGCAGTACTTC.

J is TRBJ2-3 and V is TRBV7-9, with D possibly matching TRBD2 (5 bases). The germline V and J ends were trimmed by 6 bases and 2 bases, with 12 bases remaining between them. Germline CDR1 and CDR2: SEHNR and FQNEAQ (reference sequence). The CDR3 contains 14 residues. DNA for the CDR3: TGTGCCAGCAGACCGGGATCCTACACAGATACGCAGTATTTT. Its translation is CASRPGSYTDTQYF.

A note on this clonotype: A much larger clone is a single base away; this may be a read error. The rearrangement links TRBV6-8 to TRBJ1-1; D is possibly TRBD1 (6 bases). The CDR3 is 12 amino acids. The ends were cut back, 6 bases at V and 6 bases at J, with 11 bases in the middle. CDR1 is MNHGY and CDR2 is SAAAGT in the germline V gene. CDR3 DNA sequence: TGTGCCAGCAGCTTACAGGGTGCTGAAGCTTTCTTT. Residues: CASSLQGAEAFF.

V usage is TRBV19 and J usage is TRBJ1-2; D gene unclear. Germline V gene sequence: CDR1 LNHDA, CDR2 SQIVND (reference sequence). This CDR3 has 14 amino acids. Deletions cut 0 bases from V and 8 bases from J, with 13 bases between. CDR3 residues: CASSIDNWDQGYTF. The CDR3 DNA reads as TGTGCCAGTAGTATAGATAACTGGGATCAAGGCTACACCTTC.

The CDR3 nucleotides read TGCAGCGGATCGGACATAAACATTCAGTACTTC. Translating gives CSGSDINIQYF. The chain combines TRBV29-1 with TRBJ2-4, with D tentatively TRBD1 (5 bases). CDR1 SQVTM and CDR2 ANQGSEA come from the germline V gene. The CDR3 runs to 11 residues. Between the trimmed V and J ends, which lost 7 bases and 6 bases, there was a span of 10 bases.

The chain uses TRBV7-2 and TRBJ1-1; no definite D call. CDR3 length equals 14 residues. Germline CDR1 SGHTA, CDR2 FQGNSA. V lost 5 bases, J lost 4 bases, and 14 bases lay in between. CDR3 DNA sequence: TGTGCCAGCAGCCTAAAAGTAGGAAGCACTGAAGCTTTCTTT. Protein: CASSLKVGSTEAFF.

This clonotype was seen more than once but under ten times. This chain's CDR3 is CASSYLRNAGQNTGELFF. The CDR3 DNA reads as TGTGCCAGCAGTTACCTCAGGAATGCGGGGCAGAACACCGGGGAGCTGTTTTTT. The chain uses TRBV6-2 or TRBV6-3 and TRBJ2-2; weak D call: TRBD2 (6 bases). Germline V gene sequence: CDR1 MNHEY, CDR2 SVGEGT. This CDR3 contains 18 residues. Trimming left V 2 bases short and J 1 base short, with 17 bases between.

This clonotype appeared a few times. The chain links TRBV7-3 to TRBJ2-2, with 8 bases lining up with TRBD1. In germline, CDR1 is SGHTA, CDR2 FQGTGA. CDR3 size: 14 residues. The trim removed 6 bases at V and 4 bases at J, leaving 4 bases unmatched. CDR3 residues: CASSQGAPTGELFF. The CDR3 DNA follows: TGTGCCAGCAGTCAGGGGGCGCCCACCGGGGAGCTGTTTTTT.

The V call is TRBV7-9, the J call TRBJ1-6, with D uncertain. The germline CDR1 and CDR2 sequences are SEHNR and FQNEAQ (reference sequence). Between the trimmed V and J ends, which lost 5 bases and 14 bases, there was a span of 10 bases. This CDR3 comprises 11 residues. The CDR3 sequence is CASSDRSTLHF. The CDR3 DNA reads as TGTGCCAGCAGCGATAGGAGTACCCTCCACTTT.

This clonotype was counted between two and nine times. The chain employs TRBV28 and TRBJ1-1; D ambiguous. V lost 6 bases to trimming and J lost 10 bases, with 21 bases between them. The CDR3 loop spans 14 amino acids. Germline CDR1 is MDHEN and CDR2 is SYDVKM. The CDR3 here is CASSIPFFTRGAFF. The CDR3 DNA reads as TGTGCCAGCAGCATACCGTTTTTTACCCGGGGAGCTTTCTTT.

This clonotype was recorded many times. DNA of the CDR3: TGTGCCAGCAGCTCAGGGGTTGGCTATGGCTACACCTTC. Encoded protein: CASSSGVGYGYTF. The gene calls are TRBV7-2 and TRBJ1-2, with D perhaps TRBD1 (6 bases). The CDR3 is made up of 13 amino acids. Germline V gene lookup returns CDR1 SGHTA and CDR2 FQGNSA. V dropped 4 bases and J dropped 4 bases, with 10 bases sitting between them.

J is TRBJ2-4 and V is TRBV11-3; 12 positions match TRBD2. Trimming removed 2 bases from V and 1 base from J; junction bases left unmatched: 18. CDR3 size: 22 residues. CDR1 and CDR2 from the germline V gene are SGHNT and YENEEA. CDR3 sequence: CASSLNPRTSGKGMWAKNIQYF. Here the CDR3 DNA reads TGTGCCAGCAGCTTAAACCCCCGGACTAGCGGGAAGGGTATGTGGGCCAAAAACATTCAGTACTTC.

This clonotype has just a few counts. The CDR3 DNA reads TGCAGTGCTAGAGATCAAAGCTCTGGAAACACCATATATTTT. Translated: CSARDQSSGNTIYF. This chain joins TRBV20-1 and TRBJ1-3; D ambiguous. Germline loops: CDR1 DFQATT, CDR2 SNEGSKA (reference sequence). This CDR3 is built from 14 residues. With 0 bases removed from V and 0 bases from J, the gap between germline ends came to 6 bases.

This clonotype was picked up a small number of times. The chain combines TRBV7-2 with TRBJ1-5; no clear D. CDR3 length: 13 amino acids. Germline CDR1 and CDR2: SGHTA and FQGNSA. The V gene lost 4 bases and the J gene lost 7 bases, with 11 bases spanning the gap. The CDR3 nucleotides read TGTGCCAGCAGCTCCGACCCGGGGCAGCCCCAGCATTTT. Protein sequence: CASSSDPGQPQHF.

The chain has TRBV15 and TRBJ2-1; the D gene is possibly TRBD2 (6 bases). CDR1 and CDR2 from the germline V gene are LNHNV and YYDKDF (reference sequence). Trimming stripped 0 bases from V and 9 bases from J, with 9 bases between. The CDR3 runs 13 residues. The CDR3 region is CATSRDLGGEQFF. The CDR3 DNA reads TGTGCCACCAGCAGAGATCTGGGGGGTGAGCAGTTCTTC.

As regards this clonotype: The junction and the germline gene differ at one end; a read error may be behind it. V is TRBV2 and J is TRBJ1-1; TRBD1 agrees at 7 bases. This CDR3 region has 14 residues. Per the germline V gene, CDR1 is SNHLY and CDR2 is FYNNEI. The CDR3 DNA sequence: TGTGCCAGCAGCGGTCGGACAGGAAGGACTGAAGCTTTATTT. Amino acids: CASSGRTGRTEALF. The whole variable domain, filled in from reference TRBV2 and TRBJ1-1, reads EPEVTQTPSHQVTQMGQEVILRCVPISNHLYFYWYRQILGQKVEFLVSFYNNEISEKSEIFDDQFSVERPDGSNFTLKIRSTKLEDSAMYFCASSGRTGRTEALFGQGTRLTVV.

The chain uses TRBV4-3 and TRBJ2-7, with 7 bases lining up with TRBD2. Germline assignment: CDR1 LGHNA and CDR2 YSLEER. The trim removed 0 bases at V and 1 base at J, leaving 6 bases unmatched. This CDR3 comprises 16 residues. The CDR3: CASSQEWGGSSYEQYF. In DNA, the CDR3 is TGCGCCAGCAGCCAAGAATGGGGCGGGAGTTCCTACGAGCAGTACTTC.

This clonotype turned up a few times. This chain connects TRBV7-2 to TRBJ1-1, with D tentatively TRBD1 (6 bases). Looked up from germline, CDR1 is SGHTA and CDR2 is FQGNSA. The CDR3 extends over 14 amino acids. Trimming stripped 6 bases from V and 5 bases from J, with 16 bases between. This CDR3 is CASRTQPQGTEAFF. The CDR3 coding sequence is TGTGCCAGCAGAACTCAACCTCAGGGGACTGAAGCTTTCTTT. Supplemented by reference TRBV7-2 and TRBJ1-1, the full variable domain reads GAGVSQSPSNKVTEKGKDVELRCDPISGHTALYWYRQSLGQGLEFLIYFQGNSAPDKSGLPSDRFSAERTGGSVSTLTIQRTQQEDSAVYLCASRTQPQGTEAFFGQGTRLTVV.

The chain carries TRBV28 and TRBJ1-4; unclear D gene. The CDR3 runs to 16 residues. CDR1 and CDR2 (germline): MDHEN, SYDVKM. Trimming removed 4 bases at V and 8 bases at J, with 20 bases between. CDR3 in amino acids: CASSSPIHTATEKLFF. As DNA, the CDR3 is TGTGCCAGCAGTTCCCCAATCCATACCGCTACGGAAAAACTGTTTTTT.

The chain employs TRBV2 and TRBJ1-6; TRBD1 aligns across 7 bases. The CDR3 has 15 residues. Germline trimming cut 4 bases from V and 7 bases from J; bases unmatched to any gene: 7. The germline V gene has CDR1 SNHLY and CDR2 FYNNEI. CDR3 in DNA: TGTGCCAGCAGTGGGGGACAGACCTCAAATTCACCCCTCCACTTT. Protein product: CASSGGQTSNSPLHF.

The CDR3 loop is CASSFSRGTNEQFF. CDR3 nucleotide sequence: TGTGCCAGCAGTTTTTCCCGCGGGACAAATGAGCAGTTCTTC. J is TRBJ2-1 and V is TRBV12-3 or TRBV12-4; D may correspond to TRBD1 or TRBD2 (6 bases each). The CDR3 sequence is 14 residues long. Trimming took 3 bases from V and 7 from J, leaving 13 bases between them.